These T cell receptor beta chains were read from a single sample in a study of blood T cell repertoires in COVID-19. The data were produced by immunoSEQ multiplex PCR, yet TCRdb's version contains in-frame clones alone and is incomplete. The sample lists about 400,000 clones, 88% occurring once. What was sequenced was PBMCs or T cells enriched from blood (not recorded which). The source of these receptors is a woman aged 40 to 50 with acute COVID-19. Both conserved end residues are part of each CDR3. D genes are given only for firm matches. Only some rows state a clone size, as once, few, many or a class for expanded clones.

d_call: TRBD1; v_call: TRBV27; j_call: TRBJ2-7; clone_size: -; cdr3_aa: CASGTGVIYEQYF; cdr3_nt: TGTGCCAGTGGGACAGGGGTTATCTACGAGCAGTACTTC
d_call: -; v_call: TRBV7-8; j_call: TRBJ2-3; clone_size: -; cdr3_aa: CASSSSVGGSTDTQYF; cdr3_nt: TGTGCCAGCAGCTCCTCTGTCGGGGGAAGCACAGATACGCAGTATTTT
d_call: -; v_call: TRBV29-1; j_call: TRBJ2-2; clone_size: -; cdr3_aa: CSVEGPGGGSKATGELFF; cdr3_nt: TGCAGCGTTGAAGGGCCAGGGGGCGGGAGTAAGGCCACCGGGGAGCTGTTTTTT
d_call: -; v_call: TRBV2; j_call: TRBJ2-7; clone_size: -; cdr3_aa: CASQPEGTFGEQYF; cdr3_nt: TGTGCCAGCCAGCCAGAGGGAACCTTTGGCGAGCAGTACTTC
d_call: TRBD2; v_call: TRBV3-1/TRBV3-2; j_call: TRBJ2-7; clone_size: -; cdr3_aa: CASSQGSGDYYEQYF; cdr3_nt: TGTGCCAGCAGCCAAGGTAGCGGGGATTACTACGAGCAGTACTTC
d_call: -; v_call: TRBV30; j_call: TRBJ1-2; clone_size: -; cdr3_aa: CAWSVWAQWYYGYTF; cdr3_nt: TGTGCCTGGAGTGTCTGGGCGCAGTGGTACTATGGCTACACCTTC
d_call: TRBD1; v_call: TRBV18; j_call: TRBJ2-5; clone_size: -; cdr3_aa: CASSRTGDGETQYF; cdr3_nt: TGTGCCAGCTCGCGAACAGGGGACGGAGAGACCCAGTACTTC
d_call: TRBD1; v_call: TRBV6-1; j_call: TRBJ1-2; clone_size: -; cdr3_aa: CASSARTEDRLDGYTF; cdr3_nt: TGTGCCAGCAGTGCACGCACCGAGGACAGGCTCGATGGCTACACCTTC
d_call: TRBD2; v_call: TRBV6-5; j_call: TRBJ2-2; clone_size: -; cdr3_aa: CASSYRGGPNTGELFF; cdr3_nt: TGTGCCAGCAGTTACCGCGGGGGACCTAACACCGGGGAGCTGTTTTTT
d_call: -; v_call: TRBV12-3/TRBV12-4; j_call: TRBJ1-1; clone_size: -; cdr3_aa: CASSSSGNTEAFF; cdr3_nt: TGTGCCAGCAGTTCGTCGGGGAACACTGAAGCTTTCTTT
d_call: -; v_call: TRBV7-9; j_call: TRBJ2-5; clone_size: -; cdr3_aa: CASSLGQGNIQETQYF; cdr3_nt: TGTGCCAGCAGCCTAGGGCAGGGGAATATCCAAGAGACCCAGTACTTC
d_call: TRBD1; v_call: TRBV19; j_call: TRBJ1-2; clone_size: many; cdr3_aa: CASSSIQGDGGYTF; cdr3_nt: TGTGCCAGTAGTAGTATTCAGGGGGATGGAGGCTACACCTTC
d_call: TRBD1; v_call: TRBV19; j_call: TRBJ2-2; clone_size: -; cdr3_aa: CASSPLTGAPGELFF; cdr3_nt: TGTGCCAGTAGCCCCTTGACAGGGGCTCCCGGGGAGCTGTTTTTT
d_call: -; v_call: TRBV6-1; j_call: TRBJ1-3; clone_size: once; cdr3_aa: CASSQGPGNTIYF; cdr3_nt: TGTGCCAGCAGCCAGGGGCCAGGAAACACCATATATTTT
d_call: TRBD1; v_call: TRBV5-1; j_call: TRBJ1-1; clone_size: -; cdr3_aa: CASSPGQGTEAFF; cdr3_nt: TGCGCCAGCAGCCCGGGACAGGGGACTGAAGCTTTCTTT
d_call: TRBD1; v_call: TRBV5-1; j_call: TRBJ1-2; clone_size: few; cdr3_aa: CASSLAAWTGGAGYGYTF; cdr3_nt: TGCGCCAGCAGCTTGGCCGCATGGACAGGGGGCGCCGGCTATGGCTACACCTTC
d_call: -; v_call: TRBV29-1; j_call: TRBJ1-1; clone_size: -; cdr3_aa: CSVGTANTEAFF; cdr3_nt: TGCAGCGTTGGGACAGCGAACACTGAAGCTTTCTTT
d_call: -; v_call: TRBV20-1; j_call: TRBJ1-4; clone_size: -; cdr3_aa: CSTGENEKLFF; cdr3_nt: TGCAGTACCGGGGAAAATGAAAAACTGTTTTTT
d_call: -; v_call: TRBV5-1; j_call: TRBJ2-3; clone_size: -; cdr3_aa: CASSLQGPTDTQYF; cdr3_nt: TGCGCCAGCAGCTTACAGGGTCCCACAGATACGCAGTATTTT
d_call: -; v_call: TRBV24-1; j_call: TRBJ2-2; clone_size: -; cdr3_aa: CATGGGRKNTGELFF; cdr3_nt: TGTGCCACCGGAGGGGGCAGAAAAAACACCGGGGAGCTGTTTTTT
d_call: -; v_call: TRBV27; j_call: TRBJ2-7; clone_size: -; cdr3_aa: CASSFDRRREQYF; cdr3_nt: TGTGCCAGCAGTTTCGACAGAAGGCGGGAGCAGTACTTC
d_call: TRBD1; v_call: TRBV5-1; j_call: TRBJ2-2; clone_size: few; cdr3_aa: CASSWEQGATGELFF; cdr3_nt: TGCGCCAGCAGCTGGGAACAGGGGGCCACCGGGGAGCTGTTTTTT
d_call: -; v_call: TRBV7-9; j_call: TRBJ1-1; clone_size: -; cdr3_aa: CASSQDSKNTEAFF; cdr3_nt: TGTGCCAGCAGCCAAGACAGCAAGAACACTGAAGCTTTCTTT
d_call: TRBD1; v_call: TRBV4-1; j_call: TRBJ2-7; clone_size: -; cdr3_aa: CASSQEVGQNPYEQYF; cdr3_nt: TGCGCCAGCAGCCAAGAGGTGGGACAGAATCCCTACGAGCAGTACTTC
d_call: TRBD1; v_call: TRBV7-9; j_call: TRBJ1-3; clone_size: -; cdr3_aa: CASSPSPGQGPGNTIYF; cdr3_nt: TGTGCCAGCAGCCCCTCCCCTGGACAGGGCCCTGGAAACACCATATATTTT
d_call: TRBD2; v_call: TRBV3-1/TRBV3-2; j_call: TRBJ2-5; clone_size: -; cdr3_aa: CASSQGSSGAQETQYF; cdr3_nt: TGTGCCAGCAGCCAAGGATCTAGCGGGGCCCAAGAGACCCAGTACTTC
d_call: -; v_call: TRBV3-1/TRBV3-2; j_call: TRBJ2-7; clone_size: -; cdr3_aa: CASSQETEGLYYEQYF; cdr3_nt: TGTGCCAGCAGCCAAGAGACTGAAGGCCTTTACTACGAGCAGTACTTC
d_call: TRBD1; v_call: TRBV6-2/TRBV6-3; j_call: TRBJ2-1; clone_size: -; cdr3_aa: CASSSPGQGYNEQFF; cdr3_nt: TGTGCCAGCAGTTCACCGGGACAGGGATACAATGAGCAGTTCTTC
d_call: -; v_call: TRBV27; j_call: TRBJ2-3; clone_size: -; cdr3_aa: CASRDKSTDTQYF; cdr3_nt: TGTGCCAGCAGAGACAAGAGCACAGATACGCAGTATTTT
d_call: -; v_call: TRBV19; j_call: TRBJ1-2; clone_size: -; cdr3_aa: CASSLSRGNYGYTF; cdr3_nt: TGTGCCAGTAGCCTAAGTCGGGGAAACTATGGCTACACCTTC
d_call: -; v_call: TRBV9; j_call: TRBJ1-6; clone_size: -; cdr3_aa: CASSASMSGSPLHF; cdr3_nt: TGTGCCAGCAGCGCGTCTATGAGCGGTTCACCCCTCCACTTT
d_call: -; v_call: TRBV11-2; j_call: TRBJ1-1; clone_size: -; cdr3_aa: CASSLDLGAPNTEAFF; cdr3_nt: TGTGCCAGCAGCTTAGATCTGGGGGCCCCGAACACTGAAGCTTTCTTT
d_call: -; v_call: TRBV21-1; j_call: TRBJ2-3; clone_size: -; cdr3_aa: CASSDRDRVCQDTQYF; cdr3_nt: TGTGCCAGCAGCGACCGGGACAGGGTGTGTCAAGATACGCAGTATTTT
d_call: TRBD1; v_call: TRBV5-1; j_call: TRBJ1-5; clone_size: -; cdr3_aa: CASSLEGAGTQPQHF; cdr3_nt: TGCGCCAGCAGCTTGGAGGGGGCTGGCACTCAGCCCCAGCATTTT
d_call: -; v_call: TRBV27; j_call: TRBJ1-1; clone_size: -; cdr3_aa: CASSFPGRSAEAFF; cdr3_nt: TGTGCCAGCAGTTTCCCAGGGAGGTCAGCTGAAGCTTTCTTT
d_call: -; v_call: TRBV11-2; j_call: TRBJ2-5; clone_size: -; cdr3_aa: CASSLGGGPVETQYF; cdr3_nt: TGTGCCAGCAGCTTAGGCGGGGGCCCGGTCGAGACCCAGTACTTC
d_call: TRBD2; v_call: TRBV4-2; j_call: TRBJ2-3; clone_size: -; cdr3_aa: CASSQEAWASGGNTDTQYF; cdr3_nt: TGTGCCAGCAGCCAAGAAGCGTGGGCTAGCGGGGGGAACACAGATACGCAGTATTTT
d_call: -; v_call: TRBV9; j_call: TRBJ1-1; clone_size: -; cdr3_aa: CASSAQVNMNTEAFF; cdr3_nt: TGTGCCAGCAGCGCACAGGTAAACATGAACACTGAAGCTTTCTTT
d_call: TRBD2; v_call: TRBV5-1; j_call: TRBJ2-5; clone_size: -; cdr3_aa: CASSLGASGGETQYF; cdr3_nt: TGCGCCAGCAGCTTGGGGGCTAGCGGGGGAGAGACCCAGTACTTC